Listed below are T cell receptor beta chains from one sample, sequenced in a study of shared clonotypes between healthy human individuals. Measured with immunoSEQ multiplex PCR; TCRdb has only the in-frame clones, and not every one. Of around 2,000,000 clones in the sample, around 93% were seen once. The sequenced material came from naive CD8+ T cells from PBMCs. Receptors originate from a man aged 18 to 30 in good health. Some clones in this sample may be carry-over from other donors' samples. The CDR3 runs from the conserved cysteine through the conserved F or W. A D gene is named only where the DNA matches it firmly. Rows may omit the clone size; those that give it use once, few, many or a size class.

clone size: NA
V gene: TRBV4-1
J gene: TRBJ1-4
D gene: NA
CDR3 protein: CASSQGPGPNEKLFF
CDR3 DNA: TGCGCCAGCAGCCAAGGTCCAGGGCCTAATGAAAAACTGTTTTTT

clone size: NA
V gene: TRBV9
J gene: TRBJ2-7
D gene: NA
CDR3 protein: CASSVGDFSYEQYF
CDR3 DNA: TGTGCCAGCAGCGTAGGGGATTTCTCCTACGAGCAGTACTTC

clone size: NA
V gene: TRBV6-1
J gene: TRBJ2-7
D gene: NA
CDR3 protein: CASSPGGRNEQYF
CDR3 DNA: TGTGCCAGCAGTCCGGGGGGCAGAAACGAGCAGTACTTC

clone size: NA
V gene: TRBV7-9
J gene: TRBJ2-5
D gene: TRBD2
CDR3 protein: CASSPAPREGRETQYF
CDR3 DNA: TGTGCCAGCAGCCCTGCCCCGCGGGAGGGCCGGGAGACCCAGTACTTC

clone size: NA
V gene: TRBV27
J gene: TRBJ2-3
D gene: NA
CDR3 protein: CASSGYRASSTDTQYF
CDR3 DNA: TGTGCCAGCAGTGGGTACAGGGCTTCTAGCACAGATACGCAGTATTTT

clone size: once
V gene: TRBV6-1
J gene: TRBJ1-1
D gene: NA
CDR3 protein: CASRTVIAEAFF
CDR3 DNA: TGTGCCAGCAGGACGGTTATCGCTGAAGCTTTCTTT

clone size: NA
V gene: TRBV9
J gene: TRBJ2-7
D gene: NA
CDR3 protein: CASSVAGASGFYEQYF
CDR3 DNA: TGTGCCAGCAGCGTAGCAGGAGCCTCGGGGTTCTACGAGCAGTACTTC

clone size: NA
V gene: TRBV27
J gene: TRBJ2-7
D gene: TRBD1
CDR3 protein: CASSATGDYEQYF
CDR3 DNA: TGTGCCAGCAGTGCAACAGGGGACTACGAGCAGTACTTC

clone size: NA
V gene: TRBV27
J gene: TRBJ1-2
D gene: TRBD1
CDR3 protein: CASSSTDRALSTNYGYTF
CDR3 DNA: TGTGCCAGCAGTTCCACCGACAGGGCCTTGTCCACAAACTATGGCTACACCTTC

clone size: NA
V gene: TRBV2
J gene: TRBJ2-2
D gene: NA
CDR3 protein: CASSAWGDTGELFF
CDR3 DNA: TGTGCCAGCAGTGCATGGGGAGACACCGGGGAGCTGTTTTTT

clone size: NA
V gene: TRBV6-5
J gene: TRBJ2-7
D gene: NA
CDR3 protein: CASSERLVGYEQYF
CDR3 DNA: TGTGCCAGCAGTGAAAGACTAGTAGGCTACGAGCAGTACTTC

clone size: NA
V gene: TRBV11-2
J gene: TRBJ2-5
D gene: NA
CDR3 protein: CASSPRSEETQYF
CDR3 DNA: TGTGCCAGCAGCCCACGGTCGGAAGAGACCCAGTACTTC

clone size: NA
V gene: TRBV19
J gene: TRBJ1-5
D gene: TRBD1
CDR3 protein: CASSIREGAHYSNQPQHF
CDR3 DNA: TGTGCCAGTAGTATTCGAGAGGGGGCCCACTATAGCAATCAGCCCCAGCATTTT

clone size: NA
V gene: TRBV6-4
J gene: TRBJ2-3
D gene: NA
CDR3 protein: CASSDGGGADTQYF
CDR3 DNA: TGTGCCAGCAGTGACGGAGGGGGCGCAGATACGCAGTATTTT

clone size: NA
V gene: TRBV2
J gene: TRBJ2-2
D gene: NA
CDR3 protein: CAIRDTNTGELFF
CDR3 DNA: TGTGCCATCCGGGATACTAACACCGGGGAGCTGTTTTTT

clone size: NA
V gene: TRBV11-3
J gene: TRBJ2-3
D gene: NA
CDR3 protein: CASSPRRRGQETDTQYF
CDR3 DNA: TGTGCCAGCAGCCCGCGAAGGCGGGGGCAGGAGACAGATACGCAGTATTTT

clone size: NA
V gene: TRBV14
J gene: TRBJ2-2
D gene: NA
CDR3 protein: CASSHTTTGELFF
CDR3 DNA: TGTGCCAGCAGCCACACAACCACCGGGGAGCTGTTTTTT

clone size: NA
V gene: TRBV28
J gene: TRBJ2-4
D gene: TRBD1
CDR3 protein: CATIRQGLNIQYF
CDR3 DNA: TGTGCCACCATACGACAGGGTTTGAACATTCAGTACTTC

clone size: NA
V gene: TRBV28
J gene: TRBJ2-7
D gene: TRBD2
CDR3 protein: CASSLERGGASYEQYF
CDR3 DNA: TGTGCCAGCAGTTTGGAACGGGGAGGGGCCTCCTACGAGCAGTACTTC

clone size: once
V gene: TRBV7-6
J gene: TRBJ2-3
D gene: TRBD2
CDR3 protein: CASSLATSGASDTQYF
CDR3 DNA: TGTGCCAGCAGCTTAGCGACTAGCGGGGCATCAGATACGCAGTATTTT

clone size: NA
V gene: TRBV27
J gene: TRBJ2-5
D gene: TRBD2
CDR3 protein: CASSFFAGVGETQYF
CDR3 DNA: TGTGCCAGCAGTTTCTTTGCGGGAGTGGGGGAGACCCAGTACTTC

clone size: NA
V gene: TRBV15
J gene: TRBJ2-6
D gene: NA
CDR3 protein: CATSKDGPLSGANVLTF
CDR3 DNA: TGTGCCACCAGCAAGGACGGGCCCCTCTCTGGGGCCAACGTCCTGACTTTC

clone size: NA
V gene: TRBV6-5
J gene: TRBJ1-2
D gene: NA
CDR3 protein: CASSYIADGYGYTF
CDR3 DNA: TGTGCCAGCAGTTACATAGCCGACGGATATGGCTACACCTTC

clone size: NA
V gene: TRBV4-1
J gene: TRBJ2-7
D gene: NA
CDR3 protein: CASSHARNTYEQYF
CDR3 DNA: TGCGCCAGCAGCCATGCAAGGAACACCTACGAGCAGTACTTC

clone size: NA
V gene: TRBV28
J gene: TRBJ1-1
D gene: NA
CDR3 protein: CASSWRGGGSEAFF
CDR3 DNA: TGTGCCAGCAGTTGGCGGGGGGGTGGCTCTGAAGCTTTCTTT

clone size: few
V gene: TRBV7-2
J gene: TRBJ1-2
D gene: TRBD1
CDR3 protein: CASSPRDRTYGYTF
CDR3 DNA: TGTGCCAGCAGCCCTAGGGACAGGACGTATGGCTACACCTTC

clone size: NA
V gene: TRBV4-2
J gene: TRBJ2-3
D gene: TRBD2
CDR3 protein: CASSQDRGRAAGQYF
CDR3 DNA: TGTGCCAGCAGCCAAGATCGCGGGAGGGCCGCTGGGCAGTATTTT

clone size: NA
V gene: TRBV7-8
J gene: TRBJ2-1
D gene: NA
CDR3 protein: CASSPRLGVDEQFF
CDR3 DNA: TGTGCCAGCAGCCCACGACTCGGGGTGGATGAGCAGTTCTTC

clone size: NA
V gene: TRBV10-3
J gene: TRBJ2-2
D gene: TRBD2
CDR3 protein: CAISGASGRAATGELFF
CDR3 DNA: TGTGCCATCAGTGGCGCTAGCGGGAGGGCCGCCACCGGGGAGCTGTTTTTT

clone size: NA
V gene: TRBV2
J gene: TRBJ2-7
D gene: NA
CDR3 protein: CASSEGGYEQYF
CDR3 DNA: TGTGCCAGCAGTGAAGGGGGCTACGAGCAGTACTTC

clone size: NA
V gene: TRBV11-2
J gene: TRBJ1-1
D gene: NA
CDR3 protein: CASSLPGARWEAFF
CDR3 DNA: TGTGCCAGCAGCCTGCCCGGGGCCCGATGGGAAGCTTTCTTT

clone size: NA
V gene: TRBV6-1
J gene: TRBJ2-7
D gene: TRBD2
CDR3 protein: CASSDEKRGFSYEQYF
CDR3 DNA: TGTGCCAGCAGTGACGAGAAGCGGGGATTCTCCTACGAGCAGTACTTC

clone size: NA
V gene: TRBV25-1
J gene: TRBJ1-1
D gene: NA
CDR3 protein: CATGAGGTTEAFF
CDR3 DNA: TGTGCCACCGGAGCGGGGGGAACCACTGAAGCTTTCTTT

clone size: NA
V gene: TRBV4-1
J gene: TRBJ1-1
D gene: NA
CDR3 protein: CASSQDLRGGTEAFF
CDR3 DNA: TGCGCCAGCAGCCAAGATTTACGGGGGGGCACTGAAGCTTTCTTT

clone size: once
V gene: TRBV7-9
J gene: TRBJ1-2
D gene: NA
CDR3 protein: CASSFAESGGLGYTF
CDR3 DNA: TGTGCCAGCAGCTTTGCGGAGTCGGGGGGCCTTGGCTACACCTTC

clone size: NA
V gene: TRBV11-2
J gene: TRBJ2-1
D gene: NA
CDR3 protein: CASSPDGGPYNEQFF
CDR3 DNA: TGTGCCAGCAGCCCGGACGGGGGACCTTACAATGAGCAGTTCTTC

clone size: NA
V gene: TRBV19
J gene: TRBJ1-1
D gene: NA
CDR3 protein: CASSIEWGEAFF
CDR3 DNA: TGTGCCAGTAGTATAGAGTGGGGGGAAGCTTTCTTT

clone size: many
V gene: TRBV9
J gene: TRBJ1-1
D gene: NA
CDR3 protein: CASSVGGDTEAFF
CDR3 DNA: TGTGCCAGCAGCGTAGGGGGAGACACTGAAGCTTTCTTT

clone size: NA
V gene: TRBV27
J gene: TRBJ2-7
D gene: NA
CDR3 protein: CASSLGLAALGYEQYF
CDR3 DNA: TGTGCCAGCAGTTTAGGGCTAGCAGCCCTTGGATACGAGCAGTACTTC

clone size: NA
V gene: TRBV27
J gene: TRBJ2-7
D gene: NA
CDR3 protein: CASSSLNKIYEQYF
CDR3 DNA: TGTGCCAGCAGTTCCCTAAATAAGATCTACGAGCAGTACTTC

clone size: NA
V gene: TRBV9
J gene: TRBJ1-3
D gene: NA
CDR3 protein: CASRQSYNGNTIYF
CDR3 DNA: TGTGCCAGCAGGCAATCCTACAATGGAAACACCATATATTTT

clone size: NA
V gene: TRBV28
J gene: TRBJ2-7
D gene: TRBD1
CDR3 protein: CASSFRDRAPHEQYF
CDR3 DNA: TGTGCCAGCAGTTTTCGAGACAGGGCTCCCCACGAGCAGTACTTC

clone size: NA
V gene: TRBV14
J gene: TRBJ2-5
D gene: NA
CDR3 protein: CASSPLGWGAGETQYF
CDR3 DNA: TGTGCCAGCAGCCCCCTAGGTTGGGGGGCCGGAGAGACCCAGTACTTC

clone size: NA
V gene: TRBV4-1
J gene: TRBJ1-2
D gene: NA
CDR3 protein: CASTYGRASGYGYTF
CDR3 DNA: TGCGCCAGCACTTACGGTAGGGCGTCGGGCTATGGCTACACCTTC

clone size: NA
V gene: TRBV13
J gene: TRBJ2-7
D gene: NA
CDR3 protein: CASSSRTASSYEQYF
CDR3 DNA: TGTGCCAGCAGCTCAAGGACGGCTAGCTCCTACGAGCAGTACTTC

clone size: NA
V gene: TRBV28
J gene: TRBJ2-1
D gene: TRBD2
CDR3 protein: CASSLPLLAGSYNEQFF
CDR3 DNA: TGTGCCAGCAGTTTACCTTTATTAGCGGGATCCTACAATGAGCAGTTCTTC

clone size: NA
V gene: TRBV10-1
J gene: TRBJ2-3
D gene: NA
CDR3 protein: CASSEVGRYTDTQYF
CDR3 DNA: TGCGCCAGCAGTGAGGTCGGCAGGTACACAGATACGCAGTATTTT

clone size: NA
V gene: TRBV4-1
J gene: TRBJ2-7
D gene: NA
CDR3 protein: CASSLSGGLSYEQYF
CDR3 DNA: TGCGCCAGCAGCCTAAGCGGAGGCCTCTCCTACGAGCAGTACTTC

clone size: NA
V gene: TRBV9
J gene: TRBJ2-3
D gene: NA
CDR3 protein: CASSVAVSGTDTQYF
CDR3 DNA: TGTGCCAGCAGCGTAGCGGTTTCAGGGACAGATACGCAGTATTTT

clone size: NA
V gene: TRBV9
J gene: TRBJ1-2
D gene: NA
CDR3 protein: CASSEHTGLHDYGYTF
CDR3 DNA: TGTGCCAGCAGCGAACATACAGGGTTACATGACTATGGCTACACCTTC

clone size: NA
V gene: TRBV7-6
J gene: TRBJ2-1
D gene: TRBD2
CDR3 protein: CASSPRLAGGGNEQFF
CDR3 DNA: TGTGCCAGCAGCCCACGACTAGCGGGAGGGGGGAATGAGCAGTTCTTC

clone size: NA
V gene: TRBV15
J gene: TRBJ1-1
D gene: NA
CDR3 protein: CATSAGENTEAFF
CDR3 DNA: TGTGCCACCAGCGCGGGCGAAAACACTGAAGCTTTCTTT

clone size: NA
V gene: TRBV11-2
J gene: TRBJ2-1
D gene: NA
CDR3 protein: CASSLFSRESYNEQFF
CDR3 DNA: TGTGCCAGCAGCTTATTCTCAAGGGAGTCCTACAATGAGCAGTTCTTC